This TCR beta chain stems from a study of T cell responses to AZD1222 COVID-19 vaccine. TCRdb's copy holds only in-frame clones and misses some; the assay was immunoSEQ multiplex PCR. There are approximately 150,000 clones in the sample; around 83% occur only once, and approximately 4.7% lies in the top ten. This CDR3 region has 15 residues. V lost 5 bases, J lost 0 bases, and 16 bases lay in between. Per germline, CDR1 SQVTM and CDR2 ANQGSEA. The origin of this receptor is an adult who received the AZD1222 COVID-19 vaccine. The sequencing used peripheral blood, collected 28 days after the second AZD1222 dose. The chain has TRBV29-1 and TRBJ1-2, with D tentatively TRBD1 (5 bases). CDR3 bases: TGCAGCGTTCCCGGGACGGGGGGAGCTAACTATGGCTACACCTTC. This encodes CSVPGTGGANYGYTF.